One sample yielded the 30 T cell receptor beta chains listed below, sequenced in a study of glioma-infiltrating T cells. Using RNA template, CDR3s of TCR alpha and beta were amplified with iRepertoire arm-PCR. TCRdb fed the multiplex PCR reads into MiXCR, producing one record per CDR3 protein. This table holds around 150,000 distinct CDR3 sequences, about two fifths found once. The sequencing sample was made of glioma tissue, nonneoplastic brain tissue, or PBMCs (not recorded which). The receptors shown here come from a human donor with low-grade glioma or glioblastoma, undergoing nonglioma brain surgery, or in good health (not recorded which).

In its sample, this clonotype was seen a few times. The rearrangement uses TRBV28 and TRBJ2-3; D is ambiguous. V lost 5 bases and J lost 7, with 13 bases in between. The CDR3 runs 13 residues. CDR1 and CDR2 from the germline V gene are MDHEN and SYDVKM. The chain's CDR3 is CASSPLAMNTQYF. The CDR3 DNA follows: TGTGCCAGCAGTCCCCTGGCAATGAATACGCAGTATTTT.

The DNA of the CDR3 is TGTGCCAGCAGGCTACAGGGGGCGCGTAACTATGGCTACACCTTC. The encoded protein is CASRLQGARNYGYTF. This chain uses TRBV6-1 with TRBJ1-2, with 9 bases matching TRBD1. After removal of 6 bases from V and 1 base from J, the junction contained 6 bases not matched to a gene. Germline loops: CDR1 MNHNS, CDR2 SASEGT. The CDR3 contains 15 residues.

This clonotype was counted a single time. The V gene is TRBV9, the J gene TRBJ1-4, with D possibly TRBD1 on 5 matching bases. This CDR3 contains 16 residues. V lost 0 bases, J lost 3 bases, and 12 bases lay in between. Per the germline V gene, CDR1 is SGDLS and CDR2 is YYNGEE. The CDR3 here is CASSVGWRGANEKLFF. The CDR3 nucleotides are TGTGCCAGCAGCGTAGGATGGAGGGGTGCTAATGAAAAACTGTTTTTT.

Comments on this clonotype: The junction differs from germline at one of its ends, possibly a read error. The rearrangement links TRBV27 to TRBJ1-5; D unresolved. Germline V gives CDR1 MNHEY, CDR2 SMNVEV (reference sequence). CDR3 length: 13 residues. The CDR3 is CASSTRSNQPHHF. As DNA, the CDR3 is TGTGCCAGCAGTACCCGTAGCAATCAGCCCCATCATTTT.

The chain has TRBV6-5 and TRBJ1-2, with TRBD1 identical over 8 bases. V was clipped by 4 bases and J by 3 bases; unmatched bases: 13. The CDR3 covers 17 residues. The germline CDR1 and CDR2 sequences are MNHEY and SVGAGI. DNA for the CDR3: TGTGCCAGCAGTTTAGAAGCAGGGGGCGTCGGAGACTATGGCTACACCTTC. This translates into CASSLEAGGVGDYGYTF.

The J gene is TRBJ2-5, the V gene TRBV7-2; unclear D gene. Germline CDR1 SGHTA, CDR2 FQGNSA. The CDR3 sequence is 13 residues long. Trimming removed 2 bases at V and 2 bases at J, with 6 bases between. CDR3: CASSLRVQETQYF. For the CDR3, the DNA is TGTGCCAGCAGCTTAAGGGTTCAAGAGACCCAGTACTTC.

This clonotype was found a few times. The V call is TRBV15, the J call TRBJ1-1, with 7 bases identical to TRBD1. Germline-derived CDR1 and CDR2 are LNHNV and YYDKDF (reference sequence). There are 14 residues in the CDR3. V lost 4 bases to trimming and J lost 5 bases; unmatched junction nucleotides: 7. The CDR3 DNA sequence: TGTGCCACCAGCACCCTGACAGGGTTAACTGAAGCTTTCTTT. The encoded protein is CATSTLTGLTEAFF.

Many counts were recorded for this clonotype. The V gene is TRBV15, the J gene TRBJ2-3, with 7 nucleotides matching TRBD1. The CDR3 extends over 15 amino acids. Germline CDR1 LNHNV, CDR2 YYDKDF (reference sequence). V trimming: 3 bases; J trimming: 6 bases; junction bases outside the gene matches: 9. CDR3: CATSSPRQGSDTQYF. CDR3 bases: TGTGCCACCAGCAGCCCCCGACAGGGTAGCGATACGCAGTATTTT.

This clonotype was counted between two and nine times. The chain joins TRBV7-9 to TRBJ2-3; no firm D call. V was clipped by 5 bases and J by 6 bases, with 9 bases between them. The CDR3 length is 12 residues. Germline values: CDR1 SEHNR, CDR2 FQNEAQ (reference sequence). The CDR3 DNA sequence: TGTGCCAGCAGCGTCTCCTTCGATACGCAGTATTTT. Translation gives CASSVSFDTQYF.

This clonotype was detected only a few times. V is TRBV7-2 and J is TRBJ1-1, with unresolved D. The CDR3 length is 13 residues. Trimming took 3 bases from V and 8 from J, leaving 13 bases between them. Germline values: CDR1 SGHTA, CDR2 FQGNSA. The chain's CDR3 is CASSFGRVHEAFF. CDR3 DNA sequence: TGTGCCAGCAGCTTTGGGCGGGTACACGAAGCTTTCTTT.

This chain links TRBV6-6 with TRBJ2-3, with D possibly matching TRBD2 (6 bases). CDR1 is MNHNY, CDR2 SVGAGI, per germline (reference sequence). V was pared by 0 bases and J by 6 bases, with 16 bases between. The CDR3 consists of 16 residues. The CDR3 bases are TGTGCCAGCAGTTACTCGACGAGAAATAGCGGTGATACGCAGTATTTT. Translating gives CASSYSTRNSGDTQYF.

This clonotype was observed a few times. The chain carries TRBV6-2 or TRBV6-3 and TRBJ1-2; TRBD1 might be the D (6 bases). V lost 2 bases and J 4 bases, leaving 8 bases between the germline ends. Germline V gene sequence: CDR1 MNHEY, CDR2 SVGEGT. CDR3 length: 13 amino acids. The CDR3 sequence: CASSYGQLYGYTF. Written as DNA, the CDR3 is TGTGCCAGCAGTTACGGACAGCTCTATGGCTACACCTTC.

The V call is TRBV29-1, the J call TRBJ2-3; possible D gene TRBD1, 5 bases. This CDR3 is 12 amino acids long. Trimming pared 7 bases from V and 6 bases from J, leaving 14 bases between. Germline V lookup: CDR1 SQVTM, CDR2 ANQGSEA. As DNA, the CDR3 is TGCAGCGCCGAGATCCCAGGGGATACGCAGTATTTT. Protein: CSAEIPGDTQYF.

V and J are TRBV20-1 and TRBJ2-1; the D call may be TRBD1 or TRBD2 (6 bases each). Germline CDR1 and CDR2: DFQATT and SNEGSKA (reference sequence). V dropped 8 bases and J dropped 12 bases, with 17 bases sitting between them. The length of the CDR3 is 11 residues. The CDR3: CSLHGGDGQFF. Written as DNA, the CDR3 is TGCAGTCTACACGGGGGCGACGGGCAGTTCTTC.

The chain has TRBV6-2 or TRBV6-3 and TRBJ2-7, with unresolved D. This CDR3 is 13 amino acids long. Germline CDR1 MNHEY, CDR2 SVGEGT. V lost 8 bases and J 0 bases, leaving 11 bases between the germline ends. Written as DNA, the CDR3 is TGTGCCAGCGAGGACGTTAACTCCTACGAGCAGTACTTC. It specifies CASEDVNSYEQYF.

The rearrangement joins TRBV29-1 to TRBJ1-2, with TRBD1 matching over 7 bases. This CDR3 has 11 residues. V was clipped by 6 bases and J by 5 bases; unmatched bases: 3. Looked up from germline, CDR1 is SQVTM and CDR2 is ANQGSEA. CDR3 sequence (DNA): TGCAGCGTCTCGACAGGGTATGGCTACACCTTC. Amino acids: CSVSTGYGYTF.

The rearrangement uses TRBV20-1 and TRBJ1-3; 9 nucleotides match TRBD1. The CDR3 consists of 16 residues. Germline CDR1 and CDR2: DFQATT and SNEGSKA (reference sequence). J gave up 4 bases and V 0 bases, and 7 bases lay outside the gene matches. CDR3: CSAREISGTGGNTIYF. In nucleotides, the CDR3 is TGCAGTGCTAGAGAGATAAGCGGGACAGGGGGAAACACCATATATTTT.

This CDR3 reads CASSRTQGNQPQHF. The CDR3 DNA reads as TGTGCCAGCAGTCGTACTCAGGGAAATCAGCCCCAGCATTTT. The chain is built from TRBV6-1 and TRBJ1-5, with TRBD1 as a possible D gene (5 bases). Trimming shortened V by 5 bases and J by 4 bases, and 12 bases separated the two germline ends. Germline V gene data show CDR1 as MNHNS and CDR2 as SASEGT. The length of the CDR3 is 14 residues.

This clonotype occurred a few times. The chain couples TRBV24-1 to TRBJ2-1; 9 nucleotides line up with TRBD2. This CDR3 is built from 14 residues. Germline CDR1 KGHDR, CDR2 SFDVKD. V trimming: 5 bases; J trimming: 4 bases; junction bases outside the gene matches: 2. CDR3 nucleotides: TGTGCCACCAGTGGGACTAGCGAGTACAATGAGCAGTTCTTC. Amino acids: CATSGTSEYNEQFF.

In this sample, this clonotype turned up a few times. The chain carries TRBV6-1 and TRBJ2-2, with unresolved D. V was shortened by 4 bases and J by 6 bases, with 9 bases between the two germline ends. The CDR3 totals 13 residues. Germline CDR1 is MNHNS and CDR2 is SASEGT. CDR3 bases: TGTGCCAGCAGTGTTCTGGGTTCCGGGGAGCTGTTTTTT. This gives the protein CASSVLGSGELFF.

Points on this clonotype: One junction end disagrees with the germline gene, perhaps due to a read error. The CDR3 nucleotides read TGTGCCAGCAGCGCCCTGGGGGACAATAAGCAGTTCTTC. It is translated as CASSALGDNKQFF. The chain uses TRBV27 and TRBJ2-1; D is possibly TRBD1 (6 bases). This CDR3 is built from 13 residues. The germline gives CDR1 MNHEY, CDR2 SMNVEV (reference sequence).

V usage is TRBV19 and J usage is TRBJ2-3; 10 nucleotides align to TRBD2. This CDR3 spans 16 amino acids. Germline loops: CDR1 LNHDA, CDR2 SQIVND (reference sequence). V lost 10 bases and J lost 4; bases outside the gene matches: 14. Here the CDR3 reads CATRLIAGGDPDTQYF. The CDR3 DNA reads TGTGCCACCCGCCTTATAGCGGGGGGTGACCCAGATACGCAGTATTTT.

About this clonotype itself: A read error is possible here, since a much larger clone lies one base away. The CDR3 sequence: CANSLAFGGNTIYF. The DNA of the CDR3 is TGTGCCAACAGTTTAGCATTCGGTGGAAACACCATATATTTT. This chain connects TRBV27 to TRBJ1-3, with unresolved D. Germline lookup yields CDR1 MNHEY and CDR2 SMNVEV (reference sequence). This CDR3 has 14 amino acids.

The chain joins TRBV20-1 to TRBJ2-7; perhaps TRBD2 as D (5 bases). The V and J ends lost 6 bases and 4 bases respectively, with 19 bases between them. This CDR3 spans 14 amino acids. Per germline, CDR1 DFQATT and CDR2 SNEGSKA (reference sequence). CDR3 loop: CSALLTRDGYEQYF. The CDR3 DNA is TGCAGTGCCCTTCTAACCCGGGATGGGTACGAGCAGTACTTC.

J is TRBJ1-2 and V is TRBV4-3; 7 bases agree with TRBD1. Germline CDR1 is LGHNA and CDR2 is YSLEER. The V segment lost 4 bases and the J segment 0 bases; nucleotides outside the gene matches: 14. There are 18 residues in the CDR3. The DNA of the CDR3 is TGCGCCAGCAGCCTCGGATGGACAGGAAAGGGTGCTAACTATGGCTACACCTTC. Translated, it gives CASSLGWTGKGANYGYTF.

The rearrangement uses TRBV10-3 and TRBJ1-1; TRBD1 might be the D (6 bases). Germline V gene sequence: CDR1 ENHRY, CDR2 SYGVKD. There are 15 residues in the CDR3. V was shortened by 4 bases and J by 3 bases, with 15 bases between the two germline ends. In DNA form, the CDR3 reads TGTGCCATCAGTGCCCTTGGGGGGCGGGACACTGAAGCTTTCTTT. Residues: CAISALGGRDTEAFF.

In DNA form, the CDR3 reads TGCGCCAGCAGCCGCGGCAGCCAAGAGACCCAGTACTTC. Encoded protein: CASSRGSQETQYF. The rearrangement links TRBV4-1 to TRBJ2-5; no firm D call. V lost 4 bases and J lost 1, with 7 bases in between. CDR3 length: 13 amino acids. Germline CDR1 reads MGHRA; CDR2 reads YSYEKL.

J is TRBJ1-1 and V is TRBV7-6, with D perhaps matching TRBD1 (5 bases). The CDR3 spans 16 residues. Germline V CDR1 and CDR2: SGHVS, FNYEAQ. Trimming stripped 0 bases from V and 4 bases from J, with 15 bases between. CDR3 region: CASSLARAGTPTEAFF. In DNA, the CDR3 is TGTGCCAGCAGCTTAGCGAGGGCAGGGACTCCCACTGAAGCTTTCTTT.

This clonotype turned up a few times. This CDR3 is CSVEGQNTEAFF. The CDR3 bases are TGCAGCGTTGAAGGACAGAACACTGAAGCTTTCTTT. This chain joins TRBV29-1 and TRBJ1-1; D remains unclear. The V gene lost 1 base and the J gene lost 1 base, with 4 bases spanning the gap. The CDR3 runs 12 residues. CDR1 is SQVTM, CDR2 ANQGSEA, per germline.

This rearrangement joins TRBV18 to TRBJ2-7; D call uncertain. CDR1 and CDR2 (germline): KGHSH, LQKENI. Trimming removed 5 bases from V and 2 bases from J, with 13 bases in between. This CDR3 is built from 14 residues. This CDR3 reads CASSERFTAYEQYF. DNA for the CDR3: TGTGCCAGCTCAGAGAGATTCACGGCCTACGAGCAGTACTTC.